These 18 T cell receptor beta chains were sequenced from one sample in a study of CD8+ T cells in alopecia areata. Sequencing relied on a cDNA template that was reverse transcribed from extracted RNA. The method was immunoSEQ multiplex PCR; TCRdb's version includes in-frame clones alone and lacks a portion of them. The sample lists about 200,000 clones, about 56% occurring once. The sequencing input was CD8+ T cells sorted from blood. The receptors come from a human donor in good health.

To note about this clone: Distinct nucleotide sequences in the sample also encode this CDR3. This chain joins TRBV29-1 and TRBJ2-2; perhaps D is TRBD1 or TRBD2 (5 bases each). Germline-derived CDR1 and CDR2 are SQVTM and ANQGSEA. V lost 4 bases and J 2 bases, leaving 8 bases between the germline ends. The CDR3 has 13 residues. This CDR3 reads CSVVGGNTGELFF. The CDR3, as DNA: TGCAGCGTTGTTGGGGGAAACACCGGGGAGCTGTTTTTT.

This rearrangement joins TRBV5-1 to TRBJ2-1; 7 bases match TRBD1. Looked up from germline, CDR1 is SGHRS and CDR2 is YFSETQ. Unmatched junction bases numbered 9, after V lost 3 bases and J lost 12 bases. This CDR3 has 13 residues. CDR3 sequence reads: CASSWTGPPRQFF. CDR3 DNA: TGCGCCAGCAGCTGGACAGGACCCCCAAGGCAGTTCTTC.

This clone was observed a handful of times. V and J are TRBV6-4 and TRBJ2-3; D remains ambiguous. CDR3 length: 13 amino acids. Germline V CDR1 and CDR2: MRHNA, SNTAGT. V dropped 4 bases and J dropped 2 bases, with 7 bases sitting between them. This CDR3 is CASSGQDTDTQYF. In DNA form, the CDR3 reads TGTGCCAGCAGTGGCCAGGACACAGATACGCAGTATTTT.

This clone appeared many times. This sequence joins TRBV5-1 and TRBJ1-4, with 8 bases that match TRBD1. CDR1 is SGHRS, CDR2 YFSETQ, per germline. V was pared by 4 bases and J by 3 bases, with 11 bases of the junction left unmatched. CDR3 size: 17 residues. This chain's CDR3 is CASSLGQGEGANEKLFF. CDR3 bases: TGCGCCAGCAGCCTCGGACAGGGAGAAGGGGCTAATGAAAAACTGTTTTTT.

CDR3 DNA sequence: TGTGCCAGCAGAGGCAGCAACACCGGGGAGCTGTTTTTT. Translated: CASRGSNTGELFF. The V and J genes are TRBV13 and TRBJ2-2; no reliable D call. V lost 6 bases, J lost 2 bases, and 7 bases lay in between. Germline lookup yields CDR1 PRHDT and CDR2 FYEKMQ (reference sequence). The CDR3 consists of 13 residues.

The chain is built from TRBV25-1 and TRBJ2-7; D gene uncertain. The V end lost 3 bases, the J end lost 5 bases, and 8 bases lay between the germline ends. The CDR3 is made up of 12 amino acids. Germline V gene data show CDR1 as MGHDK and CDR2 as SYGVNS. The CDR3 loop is CASSDNGDEQYF. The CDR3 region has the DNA TGTGCCAGCAGTGATAACGGAGACGAGCAGTACTTC.

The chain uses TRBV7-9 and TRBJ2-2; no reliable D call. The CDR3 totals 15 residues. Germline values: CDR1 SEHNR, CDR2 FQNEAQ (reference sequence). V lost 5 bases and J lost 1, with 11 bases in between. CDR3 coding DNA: TGTGCCAGCAGCCCCCTGGTAGGGAACACCGGGGAGCTGTTTTTT. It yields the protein CASSPLVGNTGELFF.

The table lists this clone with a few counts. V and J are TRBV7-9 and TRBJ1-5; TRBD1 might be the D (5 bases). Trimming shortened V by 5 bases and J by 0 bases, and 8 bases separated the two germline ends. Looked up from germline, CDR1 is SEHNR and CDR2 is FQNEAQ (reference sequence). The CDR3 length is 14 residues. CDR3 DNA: TGTGCCAGCAGCCCGGACAATAGCAATCAGCCCCAGCATTTT. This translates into CASSPDNSNQPQHF.

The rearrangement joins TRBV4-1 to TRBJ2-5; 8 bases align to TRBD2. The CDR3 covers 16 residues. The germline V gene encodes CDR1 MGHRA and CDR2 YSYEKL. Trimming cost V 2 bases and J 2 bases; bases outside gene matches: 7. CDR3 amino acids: CASSQRAGGWQETQYF. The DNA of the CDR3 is TGCGCCAGCAGCCAAAGGGCGGGGGGATGGCAAGAGACCCAGTACTTC.

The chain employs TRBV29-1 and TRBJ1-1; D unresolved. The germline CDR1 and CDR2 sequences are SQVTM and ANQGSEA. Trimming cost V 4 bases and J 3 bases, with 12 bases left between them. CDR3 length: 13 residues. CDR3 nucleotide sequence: TGCAGCGTTGTAAACGGACGAGACACTGAAGCTTTCTTT. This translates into CSVVNGRDTEAFF.

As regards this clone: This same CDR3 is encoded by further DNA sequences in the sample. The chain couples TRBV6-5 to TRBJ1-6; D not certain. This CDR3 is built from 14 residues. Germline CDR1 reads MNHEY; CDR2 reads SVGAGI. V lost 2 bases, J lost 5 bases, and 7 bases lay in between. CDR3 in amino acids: CASSYAQNNSPLHF. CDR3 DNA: TGTGCCAGCAGTTACGCGCAGAATAATTCACCCCTCCACTTT.

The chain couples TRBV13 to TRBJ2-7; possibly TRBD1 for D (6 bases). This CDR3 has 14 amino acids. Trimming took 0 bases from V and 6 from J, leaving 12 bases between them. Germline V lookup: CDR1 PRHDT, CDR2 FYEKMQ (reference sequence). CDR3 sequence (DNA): TGTGCCAGCAGCTTAGGACCCCAGGGGCTCGAGCAGTACTTC. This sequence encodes CASSLGPQGLEQYF.

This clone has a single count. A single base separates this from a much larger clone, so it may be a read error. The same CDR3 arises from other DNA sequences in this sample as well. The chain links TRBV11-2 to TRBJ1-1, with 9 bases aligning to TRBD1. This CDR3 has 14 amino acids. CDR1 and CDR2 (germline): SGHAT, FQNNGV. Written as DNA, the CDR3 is TGCGCCAGCAGCTTAACAGGGGGCTTCGTCGAAGCTTTCTTT. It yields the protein CASSLTGGFVEAFF.

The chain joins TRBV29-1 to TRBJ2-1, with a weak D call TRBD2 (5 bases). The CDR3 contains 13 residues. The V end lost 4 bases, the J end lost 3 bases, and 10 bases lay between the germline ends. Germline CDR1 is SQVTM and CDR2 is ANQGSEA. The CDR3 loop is CSVVGGLYNEQFF. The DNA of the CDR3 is TGCAGCGTTGTAGGCGGGCTCTACAATGAGCAGTTCTTC.

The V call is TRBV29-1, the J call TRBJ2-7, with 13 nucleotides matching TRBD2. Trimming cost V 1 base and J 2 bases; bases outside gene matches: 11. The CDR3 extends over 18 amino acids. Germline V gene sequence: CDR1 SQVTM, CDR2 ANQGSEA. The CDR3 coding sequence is TGCAGCGTTGAAGGCGCAGAAACTAGCGGGGGGGCTGCCTACGAGCAGTACTTC. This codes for CSVEGAETSGGAAYEQYF.

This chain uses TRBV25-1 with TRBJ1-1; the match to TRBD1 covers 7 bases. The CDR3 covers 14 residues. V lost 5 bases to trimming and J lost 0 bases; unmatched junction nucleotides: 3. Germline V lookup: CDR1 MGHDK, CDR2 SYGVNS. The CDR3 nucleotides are TGTGCCAGCAGTCCCGGGACAGTGAACACTGAAGCTTTCTTT. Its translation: CASSPGTVNTEAFF.

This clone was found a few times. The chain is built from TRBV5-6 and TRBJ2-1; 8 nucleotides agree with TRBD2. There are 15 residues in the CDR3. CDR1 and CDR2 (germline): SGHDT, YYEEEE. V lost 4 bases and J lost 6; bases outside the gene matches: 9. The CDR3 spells CASSPGLGVANEQFF. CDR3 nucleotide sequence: TGTGCCAGCAGCCCGGGACTAGGTGTAGCCAATGAGCAGTTCTTC.

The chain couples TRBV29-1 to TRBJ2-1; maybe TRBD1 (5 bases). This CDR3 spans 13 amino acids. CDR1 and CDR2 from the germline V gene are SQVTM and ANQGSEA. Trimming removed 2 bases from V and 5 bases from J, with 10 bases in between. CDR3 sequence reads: CSVEKAGNNEQFF. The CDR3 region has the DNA TGCAGCGTTGAAAAGGCAGGGAACAATGAGCAGTTCTTC.